This TCR beta chain stems from a study of CD8+ T cells in alopecia areata. Study-level results: Affected scalp, especially in alopecia totalis/universalis, had a higher clonality than normal scalp did. Sequences from scalp samples also cover resident alphabeta T cells of normal skin. It was less clear whether patients shared TCRs than it was in mice, possibly because of HLA.

This clone appeared a few times. Its antigen is still unknown. CDR3 length: 15 residues. CDR1 and CDR2 (germline): SGHAT, FQNNGV. V was pared by 5 bases and J by 3 bases, with 4 bases of the junction left unmatched. RNA, once extracted, was reverse transcribed into cDNA for use as the sequencing template. Sequencing was performed with immunoSEQ multiplex PCR; in TCRdb, only in-frame clones are kept and a portion is missing. The sample holds a few thousand clones, 65% to 75% seen once. The chain uses TRBV11-2 and TRBJ2-1; 10 nucleotides align to TRBD1. This TCR came from a human donor in good health. The sequenced material came from skin. The DNA of the CDR3 is TGTGCCAGCAGCGACGGACAGGGGGGCTACAATGAGCAGTTCTTC. Translation gives CASSDGQGGYNEQFF.